Included here is one TCR beta chain sequence, with context. Antigen: not known. The data belong to a study of siplizumab effects on memory and regulatory T cells. Study-wide results and caveats: The study found naive T cells seemingly more diverse than memory cells and seemingly major alloresponse contributors. Sequences that were alloreactive and traceable to unstimulated CD4+ memory cells were significantly reduced by siplizumab.

The germline gives CDR1 SGHAT, CDR2 FQDESV (reference sequence). The CDR3 runs to 15 residues. V lost 0 bases and J 4 bases, leaving 12 bases between the germline ends. The repertoire was sequenced with immunoSEQ multiplex PCR; TCRdb's copy has only in-frame clones and lacks some. The data show more than 85,000 clones, 75% to 95% seen once. Sample: CD4+ T cells sorted from blood. The J gene is TRBJ1-2, the V gene TRBV11-1; D unclear. The TCR sequence derives from a human donor in good health. Some clones in this sample may be carry-over from other donors' samples. The CDR3 reads CASSLAADSGYGYTF. DNA of the CDR3: TGTGCCAGCAGCTTAGCGGCAGACTCGGGCTATGGCTACACCTTC.